This TCR beta chain is drawn from a study of post-analysis software for immune sequencing data. Study-wide points: Patients used roughly five TRBV segments, including TRBV5-6, TRBV5-1 and TRBV20-1, more often than controls.

Incorporated into the TCR beta cDNA libraries were unique molecular identifiers, which served to reduce PCR and sequencing biases. Starting from around 0.96 to 9.9 million T cells, the study yielded roughly 0.5 million cDNA molecules. TCRdb re-called the PCR reads through MiXCR, storing one row per CDR3 protein. The table lists roughly 600,000 distinct CDR3 sequences, around 40% of them singletons, with under 2% in the top ten. A word on this clonotype: Its matching antigen is unknown.

Germline trimming cut 3 bases from V and 3 bases from J; bases unmatched to any gene: 7. Per germline, CDR1 MGHRA and CDR2 YSYEKL. This CDR3 is 16 amino acids long. The sequence derives from a girl aged 10-17 years with multiple sclerosis. The material sequenced was blood. J is TRBJ2-3 and V is TRBV4-1; 9 bases line up with TRBD2. CDR3 region: CASSHPLAGPTDTQYF. The CDR3 bases are TGCGCCAGCAGCCACCCCCTAGCGGGGCCTACAGATACGCAGTATTTT.